The rows below give T cell receptor beta chains drawn from one sample of a study. MiXCR, run by TCRdb on the RT-PCR reads, gives a single entry per CDR3 protein. The table has hundreds of thousands of distinct CDR3 sequences, 12% to 15% seen once. Sequences were obtained from memory CD4+ T cells from blood. The receptors come from a female donor in good health, serving as a healthy control. Both conserved end residues are part of each CDR3. Fields, in order: clone size, V gene, D gene, J gene, CDR3 DNA, CDR3 protein. The D gene is left open where the match is weak. The size entry is marked missing in some rows and otherwise reads once, few, many or a size class.

abundance: -; v_gene: TRBV15; d_gene: -; j_gene: TRBJ1-3; CDR3nt: TGTGCCACCAGCAAGGGGAGCTCTGGAAACACCATATATTTT; CDR3aa: CATSKGSSGNTIYF
abundance: many; v_gene: TRBV6-5; d_gene: -; j_gene: TRBJ1-1; CDR3nt: TGTGCCAGCAGAGACATACCGAACACTGAAGCTTTCTTT; CDR3aa: CASRDIPNTEAFF
abundance: many; v_gene: TRBV7-8; d_gene: TRBD2; j_gene: TRBJ2-3; CDR3nt: TGTGCCAGCAGGCGGGGGGGCGCAGATACGCAGTATTTT; CDR3aa: CASRRGGADTQYF
abundance: many; v_gene: TRBV11-2; d_gene: -; j_gene: TRBJ2-5; CDR3nt: TGTGCCAGCAGCGCGGGGAAGGAGACCCAGTACTTC; CDR3aa: CASSAGKETQYF
abundance: -; v_gene: TRBV12-3/TRBV12-4; d_gene: -; j_gene: TRBJ1-5; CDR3nt: TGTGCCAGCAGACAGGGTAGAATCAATCAGCCCCAGCATTTT; CDR3aa: CASRQGRINQPQHF
abundance: -; v_gene: TRBV7-3; d_gene: TRBD2; j_gene: TRBJ2-1; CDR3nt: TGTGCCAGCAGCTTACTGTCTAGCGGTCCCCGTGAGCAGTTCTTC; CDR3aa: CASSLLSSGPREQFF
abundance: -; v_gene: TRBV6-1; d_gene: -; j_gene: TRBJ1-1; CDR3nt: TGTGCCAGCAATAACCATGAAAACACTGAAGCTTTCTTT; CDR3aa: CASNNHENTEAFF
abundance: -; v_gene: TRBV7-3; d_gene: TRBD1; j_gene: TRBJ2-1; CDR3nt: TGTGCCAGCAGCTATACAGGGGCCCAGCATGAACAGTTCTTC; CDR3aa: CASSYTGAQHEQFF
abundance: -; v_gene: TRBV4-2; d_gene: TRBD2; j_gene: TRBJ2-2; CDR3nt: TGTGCCAGCAACCGAGGGCCAGCGGGAGGTTTCACCGGGGAGCTGTTTTTT; CDR3aa: CASNRGPAGGFTGELFF
abundance: few; v_gene: TRBV7-8; d_gene: -; j_gene: TRBJ1-5; CDR3nt: TGTGCCAGCAACTTCGACCCCTTACAGGGAGGGAATCAGCCCCAGCATTTT; CDR3aa: CASNFDPLQGGNQPQHF
abundance: few; v_gene: TRBV7-2; d_gene: -; j_gene: TRBJ2-7; CDR3nt: TGTGCCAGCAGCTTATGGGCGGGAAGCTCCTACGAGCAGTACTTC; CDR3aa: CASSLWAGSSYEQYF
abundance: -; v_gene: TRBV7-3; d_gene: -; j_gene: TRBJ2-2; CDR3nt: TGTGCCAGCAGCTCATCTATCACCGGGGAGCTGTTTTTT; CDR3aa: CASSSSITGELFF
abundance: many; v_gene: TRBV4-3; d_gene: TRBD2; j_gene: TRBJ2-7; CDR3nt: TGCGCCAGCAGCCTCCTCGGGACTAGCGACCACGAGCAGTACTTC; CDR3aa: CASSLLGTSDHEQYF
abundance: few; v_gene: TRBV5-1; d_gene: TRBD2; j_gene: TRBJ2-1; CDR3nt: TGCGCCAGCAGCTTGGGGGCTAGCGGGGGGGCCAAAGGCAATGAGCAGTTCTTC; CDR3aa: CASSLGASGGAKGNEQFF
abundance: few; v_gene: TRBV3-1; d_gene: TRBD1; j_gene: TRBJ2-7; CDR3nt: TGTGCCAGCAGCCCCGGGACAGGGGGTCACTACGAGCAGTACTTC; CDR3aa: CASSPGTGGHYEQYF
abundance: few; v_gene: TRBV20-1; d_gene: -; j_gene: TRBJ1-4; CDR3nt: TGCAGTGCTAGAGATCTCCCAGGGAAGGATAATGAAAAACTGTTTTTT; CDR3aa: CSARDLPGKDNEKLFF
abundance: -; v_gene: TRBV30; d_gene: -; j_gene: TRBJ1-1; CDR3nt: TGTGCCTGGAGTCGACAGGTGAACACTGAAGCTTTCTTT; CDR3aa: CAWSRQVNTEAFF
abundance: -; v_gene: TRBV21-1; d_gene: -; j_gene: TRBJ2-7; CDR3nt: TGTGCCAGCCCATGCCCGAGGACAGGGCAAGAGCAGTACTTC; CDR3aa: CASPCPRTGQEQYF
abundance: few; v_gene: TRBV20-1; d_gene: -; j_gene: TRBJ1-1; CDR3nt: TGCAGTGCTGAATATAGGGCAGGGATGAACACTGAAGCTTTCTTT; CDR3aa: CSAEYRAGMNTEAFF